These 16 T cell receptor beta chains share one sample of origin, sequenced in a study of cytomegalovirus exposure and HLA in healthy donors. Generated by immunoSEQ multiplex PCR, the TCRdb table keeps only in-frame clones and is missing some. The sample carries 110,000 to 150,000 clones, over 80% recorded once. Sequencing was done on a sample of PBMCs. These receptors were obtained from a woman aged 25 to 45 in good health and CMV-seropositive.

The chain has TRBV7-6 and TRBJ2-7, with D uncertain. Germline V gives CDR1 SGHVS, CDR2 FNYEAQ. CDR3 length: 15 residues. Trimming shortened V by 6 bases and J by 0 bases, and 15 bases separated the two germline ends. The CDR3 DNA sequence: TGTGCCAGCAGTCCCTTGGCAGCTAGCTCCTACGAGCAGTACTTC. Translating gives CASSPLAASSYEQYF.

For the CDR3, the DNA is TGTGCCAGTAGTATAGGCTGGGGAGCGGGCAATGAGCAGTTCTTC. Encoded protein: CASSIGWGAGNEQFF. This chain joins TRBV19 and TRBJ2-1, with D possibly TRBD2 on 6 matching bases. The CDR3 sequence is 15 residues long. V dropped 1 base and J dropped 6 bases, with 13 bases sitting between them. In germline, CDR1 is LNHDA, CDR2 SQIVND (reference sequence).

This clone appeared a single time. This chain links TRBV2 with TRBJ2-4; D may be TRBD2 (6 bases). CDR3 length: 13 residues. The V and J ends lost 8 bases and 9 bases respectively, with 17 bases between them. Germline CDR1 and CDR2: SNHLY and FYNNEI. Here the CDR3 reads CASWDFRQAIQYF. The CDR3 DNA sequence: TGTGCCAGCTGGGACTTTCGACAAGCCATTCAGTACTTC.

For the CDR3, the DNA is TGTGCCAGCAGCTTAGCGGGCGTAGGCGAGCAGTACTTC. This encodes CASSLAGVGEQYF. V is TRBV11-1 and J is TRBJ2-7; D is undetermined. Between the trimmed V and J ends, which lost 0 bases and 6 bases, there was a span of 9 bases. CDR1 and CDR2 (germline): SGHAT, FQDESV (reference sequence). The CDR3 covers 13 residues.

The rearrangement uses TRBV2 and TRBJ1-5; D gene ambiguous. Trimming took 9 bases from V and 0 from J, leaving 9 bases between them. The germline V gene has CDR1 SNHLY and CDR2 FYNNEI. CDR3 length: 13 amino acids. CDR3 sequence reads: CASPRYSNQPQHF. DNA of the CDR3: TGTGCCAGTCCTCGTTATAGCAATCAGCCCCAGCATTTT.

This clone is medium-sized in the sample. This chain joins TRBV6-4 and TRBJ2-2; 7 nucleotides agree with TRBD1. CDR3 size: 16 residues. V dropped 2 bases and J dropped 3; count of bases not matched to a gene: 6. CDR1 MRHNA and CDR2 SNTAGT come from the germline V gene. The CDR3 loop is CASSDRPGQHTGELFF. As DNA, the CDR3 is TGTGCCAGCAGTGACAGGCCGGGACAGCACACCGGGGAGCTGTTTTTT.

The count of this clone is one. The genes are TRBV5-1 and TRBJ2-7, with TRBD2 matching over 8 bases. Trimming removed 2 bases from V and 3 bases from J; junction bases left unmatched: 7. Germline V CDR1 and CDR2: SGHRS, YFSETQ. The CDR3 loop spans 15 amino acids. The CDR3, as DNA: TGCGCCAGCAGCTTCGGGGGTAGCGGGAACTACGAGCAGTACTTC. As protein: CASSFGGSGNYEQYF.

This chain links TRBV19 with TRBJ2-5; 9 nucleotides line up with TRBD2. The CDR3 consists of 16 residues. Germline CDR1 and CDR2: LNHDA and SQIVND (reference sequence). With 3 bases clipped from V and 5 bases from J, the junction kept 10 bases outside the gene matches. CDR3 DNA sequence: TGTGCCAGTAGTATCCCCGGCGGGGGGGCAGGGGAGACCCAGTACTTC. This gives the protein CASSIPGGGAGETQYF. Based on the CDR3 plus reference TRBV19 and TRBJ2-5, the full variable domain is DGGITQSPKYLFRKEGQNVTLSCEQNLNHDAMYWYRQDPGQGLRLIYYSQIVNDFQKGDIAEGYSVSREKKESFPLTVTSAQKNPTAFYLCASSIPGGGAGETQYFGPGTRLLVL.

The rearrangement links TRBV7-9 to TRBJ2-7; D possibly corresponds to TRBD1 (6 bases). This CDR3 contains 12 residues. V gave up 5 bases and J gave up 7 bases, with 12 bases separating them. CDR1 and CDR2 (germline): SEHNR, FQNEAQ (reference sequence). The CDR3 region has the DNA TGTGCCAGCAGCAAACAGGGCGGTGAGCAGTACTTC. This gives the protein CASSKQGGEQYF.

The V gene is TRBV27, the J gene TRBJ2-6; D is undetermined. Germline V lookup: CDR1 MNHEY, CDR2 SMNVEV (reference sequence). Trimming shortened V by 6 bases and J by 0 bases, and 3 bases separated the two germline ends. CDR3 length: 13 residues. The CDR3 coding sequence is TGTGCCAGCAGACTCTCTGGGGCCAACGTCCTGACTTTC. Its translation: CASRLSGANVLTF.

This clone came up a few times. DNA of the CDR3: TGTGCCAGCTCACTGACAGATTCCTATGGCTACACCTTC. It yields the protein CASSLTDSYGYTF. V is TRBV18 and J is TRBJ1-2; perhaps TRBD1 as D (5 bases). Germline CDR1 and CDR2: KGHSH and LQKENI. With 4 bases removed from V and 4 bases from J, the gap between germline ends came to 10 bases. CDR3 length equals 13 residues. The whole variable domain, remainder taken from reference TRBV18 and TRBJ1-2, is NAGVMQNPRHLVRRRGQEARLRCSPMKGHSHVYWYRQLPEEGLKFMVYLQKENIIDESGMPKERFSAEFPKEGPSILRIQQVVRGDSAAYFCASSLTDSYGYTFGSGTRLTVV.

The V and J genes are TRBV19 and TRBJ1-5; 7 nucleotides line up with TRBD1. V trimming: 4 bases; J trimming: 3 bases; junction bases outside the gene matches: 3. Per the germline V gene, CDR1 is LNHDA and CDR2 is SQIVND (reference sequence). The CDR3 sequence is 14 residues long. The CDR3 is CASSTGTDNQPQHF. CDR3 DNA: TGTGCCAGTAGTACCGGGACAGACAATCAGCCCCAGCATTTT.

The rearrangement links TRBV5-1 to TRBJ1-1; 11 bases fit TRBD1. J was trimmed by 4 bases and V by 4 bases; bases with no gene match: 3. The CDR3 spans 14 residues. Per germline, CDR1 SGHRS and CDR2 YFSETQ. CDR3 sequence (DNA): TGCGCCAGCAGCCTTGGGACAGGGGGCACTGAAGCTTTCTTT. This codes for CASSLGTGGTEAFF.

Concerning this clone: No DNA is shown, since the ends of the CDR3 on it are uncertain; the CDR3 is the one TCRdb lists. The chain employs TRBV10-3 and TRBJ2-1; the D call TRBD2 from the table was never checked on the DNA. Germline-derived CDR1 and CDR2 are ENHRY and SYGVKD. A total of 19 residues make up the CDR3, ends included. The CDR3 reads CAISTSDRIYGGGTGEQFF.

Here the CDR3 DNA reads TGCGCCAGCAGACGGGGACTAGCGGGAATAGTGGAGACCCAGTACTTC. As protein: CASRRGLAGIVETQYF. The chain has TRBV4-1 and TRBJ2-5; 13 positions agree with TRBD2. V shed 6 bases, J shed 5 bases, and the junction held 9 bases outside the gene matches. This CDR3 comprises 16 residues. The germline V gene has CDR1 MGHRA and CDR2 YSYEKL.

The gene calls are TRBV27 and TRBJ2-1, with 8 bases matching TRBD2. Per the germline V gene, CDR1 is MNHEY and CDR2 is SMNVEV (reference sequence). The V gene end was trimmed by 7 bases and the J gene end by 7 bases; junction bases not matched to a gene: 9. There are 14 residues in the CDR3. In nucleotides, the CDR3 is TGTGCCAGCACCCCTCAGCGGGGGACTAATGAGCAGTTCTTC. It codes for CASTPQRGTNEQFF.